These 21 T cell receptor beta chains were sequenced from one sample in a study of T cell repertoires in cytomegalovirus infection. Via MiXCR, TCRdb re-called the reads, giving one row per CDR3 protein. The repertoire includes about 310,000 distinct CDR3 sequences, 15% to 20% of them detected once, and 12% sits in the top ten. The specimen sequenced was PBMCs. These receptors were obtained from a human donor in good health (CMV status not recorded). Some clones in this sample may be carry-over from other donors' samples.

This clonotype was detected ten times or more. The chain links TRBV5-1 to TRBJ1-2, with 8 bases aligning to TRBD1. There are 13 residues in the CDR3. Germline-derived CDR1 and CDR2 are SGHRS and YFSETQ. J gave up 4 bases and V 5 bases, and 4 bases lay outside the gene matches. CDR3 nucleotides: TGCGCCAGCAGTGACGACAGGGGCTATGGCTACACCTTC. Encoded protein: CASSDDRGYGYTF. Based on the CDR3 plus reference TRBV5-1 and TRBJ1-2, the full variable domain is KAGVTQTPRYLIKTRGQQVTLSCSPISGHRSVSWYQQTPGQGLQFLFEYFSETQRNKGNFPGRFSGRQFSNSRSEMNVSTLELGDSALYLCASSDDRGYGYTFGSGTRLTVV.

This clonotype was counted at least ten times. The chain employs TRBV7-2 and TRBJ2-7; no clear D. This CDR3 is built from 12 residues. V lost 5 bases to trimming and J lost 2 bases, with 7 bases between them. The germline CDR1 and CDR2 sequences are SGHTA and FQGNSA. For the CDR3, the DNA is TGTGCCAGCAGCACCACCGCCTACGAGCAGTACTTC. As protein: CASSTTAYEQYF.

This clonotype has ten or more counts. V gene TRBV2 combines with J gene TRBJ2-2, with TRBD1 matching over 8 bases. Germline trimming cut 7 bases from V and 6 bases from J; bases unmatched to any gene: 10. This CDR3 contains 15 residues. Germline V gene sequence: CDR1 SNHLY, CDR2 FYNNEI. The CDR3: CASTGQGGSPGELFF. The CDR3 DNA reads TGTGCCAGCACCGGACAGGGCGGCTCACCCGGGGAGCTGTTTTTT. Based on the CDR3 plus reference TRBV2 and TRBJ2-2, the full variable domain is EPEVTQTPSHQVTQMGQEVILRCVPISNHLYFYWYRQILGQKVEFLVSFYNNEISEKSEIFDDQFSVERPDGSNFTLKIRSTKLEDSAMYFCASTGQGGSPGELFFGEGSRLTVL.

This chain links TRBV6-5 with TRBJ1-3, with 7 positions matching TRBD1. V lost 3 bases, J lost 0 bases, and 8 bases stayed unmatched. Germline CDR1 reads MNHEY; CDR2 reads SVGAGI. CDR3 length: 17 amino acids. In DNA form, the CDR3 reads TGTGCCAGCAGTTATCGCCGTGGGACAGTCTCTGGAAACACCATATATTTT. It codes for CASSYRRGTVSGNTIYF.

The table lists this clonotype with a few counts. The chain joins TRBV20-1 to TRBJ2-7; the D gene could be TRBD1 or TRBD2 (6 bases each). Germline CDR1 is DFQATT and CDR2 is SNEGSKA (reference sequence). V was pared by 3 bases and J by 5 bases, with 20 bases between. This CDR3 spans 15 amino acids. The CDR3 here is CSASNPRGRGDEQYF. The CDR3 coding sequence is TGCAGTGCTAGTAACCCACGGGGGCGCGGGGACGAGCAGTACTTC.

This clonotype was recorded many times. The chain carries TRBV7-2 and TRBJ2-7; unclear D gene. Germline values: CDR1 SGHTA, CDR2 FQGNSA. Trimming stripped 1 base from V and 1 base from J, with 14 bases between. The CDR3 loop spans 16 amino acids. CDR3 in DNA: TGTGCCAGCAGCTTAGGAAGCCAGGCGGCATCCTACGAGCAGTACTTC. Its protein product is CASSLGSQAASYEQYF.

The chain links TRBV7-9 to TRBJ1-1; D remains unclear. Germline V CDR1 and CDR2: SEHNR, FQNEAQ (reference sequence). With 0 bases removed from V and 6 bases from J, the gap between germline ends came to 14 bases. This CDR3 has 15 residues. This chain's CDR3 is CASSLAVTARAEAFF. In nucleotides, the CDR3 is TGTGCCAGCAGCTTAGCGGTTACCGCGAGGGCTGAAGCTTTCTTT.

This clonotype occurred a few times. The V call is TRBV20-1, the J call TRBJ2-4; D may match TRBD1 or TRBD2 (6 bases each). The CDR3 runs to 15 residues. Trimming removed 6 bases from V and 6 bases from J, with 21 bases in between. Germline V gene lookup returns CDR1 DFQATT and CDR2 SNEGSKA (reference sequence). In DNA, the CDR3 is TGCAGTGCGGAGAGTTTGGGGGGCCCTTTAAACATTCAGTACTTC. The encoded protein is CSAESLGGPLNIQYF.

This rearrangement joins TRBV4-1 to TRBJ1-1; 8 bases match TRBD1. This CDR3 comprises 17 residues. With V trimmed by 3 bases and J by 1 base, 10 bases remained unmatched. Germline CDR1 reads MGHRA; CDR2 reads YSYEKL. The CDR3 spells CASSQAGTGLTNTEAFF. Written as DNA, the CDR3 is TGCGCCAGCAGCCAGGCCGGGACAGGACTCACGAACACTGAAGCTTTCTTT.

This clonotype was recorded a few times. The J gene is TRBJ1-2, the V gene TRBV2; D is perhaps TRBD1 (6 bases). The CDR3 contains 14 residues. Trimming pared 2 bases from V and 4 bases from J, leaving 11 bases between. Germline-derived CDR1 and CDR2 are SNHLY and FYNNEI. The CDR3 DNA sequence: TGTGCCAGCAGTGAAATGAGGACAGCCTATGGCTACACCTTC. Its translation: CASSEMRTAYGYTF.

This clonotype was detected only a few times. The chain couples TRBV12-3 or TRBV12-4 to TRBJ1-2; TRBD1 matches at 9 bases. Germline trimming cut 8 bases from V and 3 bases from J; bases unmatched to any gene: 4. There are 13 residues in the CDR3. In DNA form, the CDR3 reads TGTGCCAGCCATAACAGGGGGCACTATGGCTACACCTTC. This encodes CASHNRGHYGYTF.

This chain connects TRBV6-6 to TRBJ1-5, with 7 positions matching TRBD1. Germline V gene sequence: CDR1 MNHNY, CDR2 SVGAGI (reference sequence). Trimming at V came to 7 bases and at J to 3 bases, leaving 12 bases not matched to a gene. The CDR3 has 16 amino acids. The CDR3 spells CASTLGQVYINQPQHF. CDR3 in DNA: TGTGCCAGCACCCTCGGACAGGTTTATATCAATCAGCCCCAGCATTTT.

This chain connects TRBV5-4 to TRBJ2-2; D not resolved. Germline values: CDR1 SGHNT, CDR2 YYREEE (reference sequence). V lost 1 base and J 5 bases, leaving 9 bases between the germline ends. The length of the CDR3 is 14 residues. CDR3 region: CASSLWQETGELFF. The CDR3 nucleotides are TGTGCCAGCAGCTTGTGGCAGGAAACCGGGGAGCTGTTTTTT.

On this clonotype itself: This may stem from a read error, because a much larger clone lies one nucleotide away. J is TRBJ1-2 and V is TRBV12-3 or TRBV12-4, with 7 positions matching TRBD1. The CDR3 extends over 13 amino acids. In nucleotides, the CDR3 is TGTGCCAGCAGCCAACAGACAGGGAATGGCTACCCCTTC. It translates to CASSQQTGNGYPF.

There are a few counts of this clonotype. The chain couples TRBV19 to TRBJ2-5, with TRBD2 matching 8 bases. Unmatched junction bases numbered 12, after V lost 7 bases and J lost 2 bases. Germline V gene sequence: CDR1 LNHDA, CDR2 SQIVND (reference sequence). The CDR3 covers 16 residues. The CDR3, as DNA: TGTGCCAGTACCAAACGGTCAGCGGGGGCTCAAGAGACCCAGTACTTC. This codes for CASTKRSAGAQETQYF.

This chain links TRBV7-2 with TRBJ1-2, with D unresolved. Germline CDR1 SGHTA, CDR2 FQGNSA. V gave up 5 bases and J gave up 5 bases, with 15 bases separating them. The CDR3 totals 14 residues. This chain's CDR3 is CASSPVLASYGYTF. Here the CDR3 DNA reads TGTGCCAGCAGCCCTGTGTTAGCCAGTTATGGCTACACCTTC.

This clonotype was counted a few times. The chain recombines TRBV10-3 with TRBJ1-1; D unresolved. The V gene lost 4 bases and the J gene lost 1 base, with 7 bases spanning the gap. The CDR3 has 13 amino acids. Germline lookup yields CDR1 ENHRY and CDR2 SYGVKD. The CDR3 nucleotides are TGTGCCATCAGTGGAGTGGGGAACACTGAAGCTTTCTTT. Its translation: CAISGVGNTEAFF.

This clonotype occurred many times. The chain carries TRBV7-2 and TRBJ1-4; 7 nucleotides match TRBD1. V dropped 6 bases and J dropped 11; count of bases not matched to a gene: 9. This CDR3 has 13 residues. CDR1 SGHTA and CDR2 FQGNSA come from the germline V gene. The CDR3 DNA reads TGTGCCAGCAGGGACGGTGACAGGGCCAAACTGTTTTTT. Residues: CASRDGDRAKLFF. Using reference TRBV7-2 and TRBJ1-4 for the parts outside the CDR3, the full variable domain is GAGVSQSPSNKVTEKGKDVELRCDPISGHTALYWYRQSLGQGLEFLIYFQGNSAPDKSGLPSDRFSAERTGGSVSTLTIQRTQQEDSAVYLCASRDGDRAKLFFGSGTQLSVL.

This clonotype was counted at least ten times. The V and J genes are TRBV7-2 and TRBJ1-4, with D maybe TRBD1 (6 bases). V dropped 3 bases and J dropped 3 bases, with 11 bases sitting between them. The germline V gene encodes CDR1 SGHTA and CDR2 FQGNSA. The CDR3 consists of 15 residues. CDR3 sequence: CASSFRTDSNEKLFF. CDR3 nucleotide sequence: TGTGCCAGCAGCTTCCGGACAGACTCTAATGAAAAACTGTTTTTT.

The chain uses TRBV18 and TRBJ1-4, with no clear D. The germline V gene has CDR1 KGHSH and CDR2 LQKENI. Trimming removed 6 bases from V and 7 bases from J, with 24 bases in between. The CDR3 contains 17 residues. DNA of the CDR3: TGTGCCAGCTCTCAACGTAGGAACGAGTTATCGGGTGAAAAACTGTTTTTT. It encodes CASSQRRNELSGEKLFF.

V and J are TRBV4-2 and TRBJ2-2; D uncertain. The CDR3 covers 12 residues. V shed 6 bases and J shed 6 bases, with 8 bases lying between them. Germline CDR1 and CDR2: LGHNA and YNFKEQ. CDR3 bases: TGTGCCAGCAGACATTACCCCGGGGAGCTGTTTTTT. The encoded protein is CASRHYPGELFF.